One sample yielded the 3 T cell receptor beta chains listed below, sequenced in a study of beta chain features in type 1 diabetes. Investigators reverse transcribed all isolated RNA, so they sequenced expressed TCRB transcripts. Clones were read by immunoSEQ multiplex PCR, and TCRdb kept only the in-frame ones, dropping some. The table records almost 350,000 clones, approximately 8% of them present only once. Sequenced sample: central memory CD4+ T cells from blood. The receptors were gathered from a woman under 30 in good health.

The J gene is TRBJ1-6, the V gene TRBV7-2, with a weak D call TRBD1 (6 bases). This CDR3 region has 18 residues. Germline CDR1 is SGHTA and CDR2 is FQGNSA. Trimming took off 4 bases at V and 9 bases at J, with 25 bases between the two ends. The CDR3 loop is CASSSWLGRGKLGSPLHF. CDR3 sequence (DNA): TGTGCCAGCAGCTCCTGGCTGGGCAGGGGAAAACTTGGTTCACCCCTCCACTTT.

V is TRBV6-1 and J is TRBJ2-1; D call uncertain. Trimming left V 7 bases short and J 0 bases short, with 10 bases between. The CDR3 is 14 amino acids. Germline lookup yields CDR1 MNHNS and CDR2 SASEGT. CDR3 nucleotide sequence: TGTGCCAGCACCGGATCTAGCTCCTACAATGAGCAGTTCTTC. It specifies CASTGSSSYNEQFF.

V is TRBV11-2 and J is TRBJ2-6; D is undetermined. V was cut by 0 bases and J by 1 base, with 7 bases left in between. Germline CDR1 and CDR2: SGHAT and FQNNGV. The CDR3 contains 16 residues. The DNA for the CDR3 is TGTGCCAGCAGCTTAGATTTAAATTCTGGGGCCAACGTCCTGACTTTC. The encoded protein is CASSLDLNSGANVLTF.